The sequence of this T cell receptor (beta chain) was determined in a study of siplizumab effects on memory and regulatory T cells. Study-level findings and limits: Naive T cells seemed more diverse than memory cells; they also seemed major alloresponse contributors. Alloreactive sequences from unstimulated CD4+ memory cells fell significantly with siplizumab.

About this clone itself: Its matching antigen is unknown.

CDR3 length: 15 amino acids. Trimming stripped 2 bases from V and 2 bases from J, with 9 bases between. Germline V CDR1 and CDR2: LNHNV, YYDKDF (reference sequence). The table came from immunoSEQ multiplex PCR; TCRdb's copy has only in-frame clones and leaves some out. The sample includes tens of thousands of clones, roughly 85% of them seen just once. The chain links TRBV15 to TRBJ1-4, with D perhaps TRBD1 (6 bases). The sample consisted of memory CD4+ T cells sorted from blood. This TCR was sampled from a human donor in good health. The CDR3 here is CATSRTGSTNEKLFF. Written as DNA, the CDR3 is TGTGCCACCAGCAGAACAGGGTCGACTAATGAAAAACTGTTTTTT. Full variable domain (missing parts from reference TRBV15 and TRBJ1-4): DAMVIQNPRYQVTQFGKPVTLSCSQTLNHNVMYWYQQKSSQAPKLLFHYYDKDFNNEADTPDNFQSRRPNTSFCFLDIRSPGLGDTAMYLCATSRTGSTNEKLFFGSGTQLSVL.